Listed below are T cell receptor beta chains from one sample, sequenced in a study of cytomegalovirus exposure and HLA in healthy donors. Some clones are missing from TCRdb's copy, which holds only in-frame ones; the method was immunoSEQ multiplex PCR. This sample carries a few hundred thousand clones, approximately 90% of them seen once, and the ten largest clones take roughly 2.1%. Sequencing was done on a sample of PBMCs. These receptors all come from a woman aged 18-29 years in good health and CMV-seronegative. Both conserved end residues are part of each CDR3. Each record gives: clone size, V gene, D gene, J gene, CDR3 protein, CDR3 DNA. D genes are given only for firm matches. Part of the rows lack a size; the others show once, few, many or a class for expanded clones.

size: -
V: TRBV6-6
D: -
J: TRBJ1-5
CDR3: CASRDTYNQPQHF
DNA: TGTGCCAGCAGGGACACCTACAATCAGCCCCAGCATTTT

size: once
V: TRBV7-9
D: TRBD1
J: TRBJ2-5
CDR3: CASSDRAKETQYF
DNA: TGTGCCAGCAGCGACAGGGCAAAAGAGACCCAGTACTTC

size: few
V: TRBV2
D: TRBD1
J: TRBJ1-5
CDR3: CASKEGAGGMSNQPQHF
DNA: TGTGCCAGCAAGGAGGGGGCGGGCGGGATGAGCAATCAGCCCCAGCATTTT

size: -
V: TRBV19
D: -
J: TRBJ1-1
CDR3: CASSSTGDTEAFF
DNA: TGTGCCAGCTCCTCGACAGGAGATACAGAAGCTTTCTTT

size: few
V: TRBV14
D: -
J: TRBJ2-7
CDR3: CASSQVGPYEQYF
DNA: TGTGCCAGCAGCCAAGTCGGTCCCTACGAGCAGTACTTC

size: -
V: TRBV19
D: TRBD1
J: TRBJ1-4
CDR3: CASRGTATNEKLFF
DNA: TGTGCCAGTAGGGGGACAGCCACTAATGAAAAACTGTTTTTT

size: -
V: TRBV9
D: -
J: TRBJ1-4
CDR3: CASSVAVQGTEKLFF
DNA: TGTGCCAGCAGCGTAGCTGTCCAGGGGACCGAAAAACTGTTTTTT

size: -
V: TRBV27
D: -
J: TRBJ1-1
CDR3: CASRLGAHSNTEAFF
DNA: TGTGCCAGCAGACTGGGAGCCCACTCTAACACTGAAGCTTTCTTT

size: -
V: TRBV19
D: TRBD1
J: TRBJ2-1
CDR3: CASSIGLLGQGAYNEQFF
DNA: TGTGCCAGTAGTATTGGTTTACTCGGACAGGGGGCGTACAATGAGCAGTTCTTC

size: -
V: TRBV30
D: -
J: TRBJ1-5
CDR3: CAWSRGGATNQPQHF
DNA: TGTGCCTGGAGTAGGGGGGGGGCCACCAATCAGCCCCAGCATTTT

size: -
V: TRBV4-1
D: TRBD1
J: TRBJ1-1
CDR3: CASSHGTGDTEAFF
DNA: TGCGCCAGCAGCCATGGGACAGGGGACACTGAAGCTTTCTTT